This T cell receptor (beta chain) is from a study of cytomegalovirus exposure and HLA in healthy donors. Study observations and caveats: Cytomegalovirus association was assigned to about 180 TCR beta chains.

Regarding donors, all were healthy bone marrow donors. The PCR was carried out with 60 Vbeta primers and 13 Jbeta primers. Assay: immunoSEQ multiplex PCR; the TCRdb copy retains only in-frame clones and omits some. The table records about 130,000 clones, roughly four fifths of them present only once. This clone has just a few counts. Its cognate antigen is unknown. Germline-derived CDR1 and CDR2 are LNHDA and SQIVND (reference sequence). Trimming left V 2 bases short and J 8 bases short, with 6 bases between. The CDR3 has 11 amino acids. The sequence came from a girl aged 2 to 10 in good health and CMV-seronegative. Material for sequencing was PBMCs. The genes are TRBV19 and TRBJ1-1, with D unclear. The CDR3 region has the DNA TGTGCCAGTAGTATATCTTCGGAAGCTTTCTTT. This codes for CASSISSEAFF.